The rows below give T cell receptor beta chains drawn from one sample of a study of CD8+ T cells in alopecia areata. This table comes from immunoSEQ multiplex PCR, and its TCRdb copy is limited to in-frame clones, with some not included. Seen here are more than 150,000 clones, about three fifths observed once, and the top ten hold 10% to 15%. Here the sequenced sample was CD8+ T cells sorted from blood, taken at week 24, from a patient treated with tofacitinib. These receptors all stem from a human donor with alopecia areata. Each CDR3 is given with its conserved first and last residue. D genes are given only for firm matches. A clone size is listed for some rows: how often the clone was seen (once, few, many), or a class if it is expanded.

NA	few	TRBJ2-5	TRBV29-1	CSVGTWDSGLETQYF	TGCAGCGTTGGGACCTGGGACTCCGGGCTTGAGACCCAGTACTTC
NA	few	TRBJ2-1	TRBV13	CASSLDRIHEQFF	TGTGCCAGCAGCCTAGACAGGATTCATGAGCAGTTCTTC
NA	once	TRBJ1-2	TRBV30	CAWRRLSYGYTF	TGTGCCTGGAGGAGGCTGAGCTATGGCTACACCTTC
TRBD1	NA	TRBJ2-2	TRBV5-6	CASSFGQGSGELFF	TGTGCCAGCAGTTTCGGACAGGGCAGCGGGGAGCTGTTTTTT
NA	NA	TRBJ2-3	TRBV19	CASSVSTDTQYF	TGTGCCAGTAGTGTCAGCACAGATACGCAGTATTTT
TRBD1	NA	TRBJ1-1	TRBV25-1	CASSSGTGFTEAFF	TGTGCCAGCAGTTCGGGGACAGGTTTCACTGAAGCTTTCTTT
NA	NA	TRBJ1-2	TRBV2	CASSDEGTGKGYTF	TGTGCCAGCAGTGACGAGGGAACAGGGAAAGGCTACACCTTC
NA	NA	TRBJ1-1	TRBV5-1	CASSDRRGSDTEAFF	TGCGCCAGCAGCGATCGCAGGGGTTCGGACACTGAAGCTTTCTTT
NA	NA	TRBJ2-1	TRBV5-1	CASSLATYNEQFF	TGCGCCAGCAGCTTGGCCACATACAATGAGCAGTTCTTC
TRBD2	NA	TRBJ2-3	TRBV7-6	CASSPTSGGTDTQYF	TGTGCCAGCAGCCCAACTAGCGGGGGAACAGATACGCAGTATTTT
NA	NA	TRBJ2-1	TRBV30	CAWSNRVWMGQFF	TGTGCCTGGAGTAATAGGGTGTGGATGGGGCAGTTCTTC
NA	medium-sized	TRBJ2-2	TRBV29-1	CSVPRGNTGELFF	TGCAGCGTTCCCAGGGGGAACACCGGGGAGCTGTTTTTT
NA	few	TRBJ1-4	TRBV27	CASKIGLGSTNEKLFF	TGTGCCAGCAAGATCGGGCTGGGGTCAACTAATGAAAAACTGTTTTTT
NA	few	TRBJ2-5	TRBV7-2	CASSLWGQETQYF	TGTGCCAGCAGCCTTTGGGGGCAAGAGACCCAGTACTTC
NA	NA	TRBJ1-2	TRBV6-1	CASSDTGGFYGYTF	TGTGCCAGCAGTGATACCGGTGGATTCTATGGCTACACCTTC
NA	NA	TRBJ2-1	TRBV13	CASSLGGRAPEQFF	TGTGCCAGCAGCTTAGGGGGCAGGGCACCCGAGCAGTTCTTC
NA	few	TRBJ2-7	TRBV29-1	CSVALEAKSSYEQYF	TGCAGCGTCGCTCTAGAAGCGAAATCCTCCTACGAGCAGTACTTC
NA	NA	TRBJ1-5	TRBV19	CASSPENQPQHF	TGTGCCAGTAGTCCAGAGAATCAGCCCCAGCATTTT
NA	NA	TRBJ1-1	TRBV25-1	CASSDGTRNTEAFF	TGTGCCAGCAGTGACGGCACCAGGAACACTGAAGCTTTCTTT
NA	few	TRBJ2-7	TRBV6-1	CASSARSYEQYF	TGTGCCAGCAGTGCCAGGTCCTACGAGCAGTACTTC
NA	NA	TRBJ1-1	TRBV30	CAWGAGHGGWNTEAFF	TGTGCCTGGGGAGCCGGGCATGGCGGGTGGAACACTGAAGCTTTCTTT
TRBD2	NA	TRBJ2-1	TRBV29-1	CSVVPRGGYNEQFF	TGCAGCGTTGTCCCTCGGGGGGGGTACAATGAGCAGTTCTTC
TRBD1	once	TRBJ1-5	TRBV30	CAWMADRGVDQPQHF	TGTGCCTGGATGGCTGACAGGGGAGTTGATCAGCCCCAGCATTTT
NA	few	TRBJ1-2	TRBV29-1	CSVGQGPLSDGYTF	TGCAGCGTGGGCCAGGGCCCCTTATCGGATGGCTACACCTTC
NA	NA	TRBJ1-1	TRBV4-3	CASSQVGGTNTEAFF	TGCGCCAGCAGCCAAGTCGGAGGGACGAACACTGAAGCTTTCTTT
NA	NA	TRBJ2-1	TRBV2	CASSARNEQFF	TGTGCCAGCAGTGCTCGCAATGAGCAGTTCTTC
NA	few	TRBJ2-1	TRBV7-9	CASSLASGRSYNEQFF	TGTGCCAGCAGCTTAGCGTCTGGGCGCTCCTACAATGAGCAGTTCTTC
NA	NA	TRBJ2-2	TRBV27	CASSLSKAGELFF	TGTGCCAGCAGTTTATCGAAGGCCGGGGAGCTGTTTTTT
TRBD1	once	TRBJ2-5	TRBV7-8	CASSLPRTGPPQETQYF	TGTGCCAGCAGCTTACCGCGGACAGGCCCACCCCAAGAGACCCAGTACTTC
TRBD2	once	TRBJ2-7	TRBV6-5	CASRGGYEQYF	TGTGCCAGCAGGGGGGGGTACGAGCAGTACTTC
TRBD2	NA	TRBJ2-7	TRBV5-6	CASSLGTLAEQYF	TGTGCCAGCAGCTTGGGGACACTAGCGGAGCAGTACTTC
TRBD1	NA	TRBJ2-4	TRBV13	CASTVGQGNIQYF	TGTGCCAGCACAGTGGGACAGGGTAACATTCAGTACTTC
NA	NA	TRBJ2-7	TRBV7-8	CASRGGYEQYF	TGTGCCAGCAGAGGGGGGTACGAGCAGTACTTC
TRBD1	NA	TRBJ1-2	TRBV29-1	CSVGANRGGEGYTF	TGCAGCGTTGGGGCGAACAGGGGCGGGGAAGGCTACACCTTC
NA	many	TRBJ2-2	TRBV6-6	CASSAGEAGELFF	TGTGCCAGCAGTGCCGGGGAGGCCGGGGAGCTGTTTTTT
NA	NA	TRBJ1-5	TRBV19	CASSTAGTSYWREPQHF	TGTGCCAGTAGTACCGCCGGGACATCCTACTGGCGGGAGCCCCAGCATTTT
NA	few	TRBJ2-6	TRBV29-1	CSVDQGNGANVLTF	TGCAGCGTTGACCAGGGAAACGGGGCCAACGTCCTGACTTTC
NA	NA	TRBJ2-1	TRBV30	CAWSATFYNEQFF	TGTGCCTGGAGTGCAACGTTCTACAATGAGCAGTTCTTC
NA	NA	TRBJ1-5	TRBV27	CASRDGADQPQHF	TGTGCCAGCCGTGACGGGGCCGATCAGCCCCAGCATTTT
NA	few	TRBJ1-5	TRBV2	CASSAPGRVTQPQHF	TGTGCCAGCAGTGCCCCGGGCAGGGTAACTCAGCCCCAGCATTTT
NA	NA	TRBJ2-1	TRBV7-6	CASSPGTWNEQFF	TGTGCCAGCAGCCCCGGGACGTGGAATGAGCAGTTCTTC
NA	few	TRBJ1-5	TRBV27	CASSLPGAGQPQHF	TGTGCCAGCAGTCTCCCAGGGGCTGGTCAGCCCCAGCATTTT
NA	NA	TRBJ2-6	TRBV2	CASSERRDDSGANVLTF	TGTGCCAGCAGTGAGCGCAGGGATGACTCTGGGGCCAACGTCCTGACTTTC
NA	NA	TRBJ2-1	TRBV4-1	CASSQGPPSAREQFF	TGCGCCAGCAGCCAAGGGCCCCCGTCGGCGAGGGAGCAGTTCTTC
NA	NA	TRBJ1-2	TRBV25-1	CASSDRAYYGYTF	TGTGCCAGCAGTGATCGGGCGTACTATGGCTACACCTTC
TRBD2	NA	TRBJ2-7	TRBV4-1	CASSQTSGGHGEQYF	TGCGCCAGCAGCCAGACGAGCGGGGGGCACGGCGAGCAGTACTTC
NA	NA	TRBJ1-2	TRBV7-2	CASLSASYGYTF	TGTGCCAGCCTCAGTGCCTCGTATGGCTACACCTTC
NA	once	TRBJ2-7	TRBV5-1	CASSSGTKNPYEQYF	TGCGCCAGCAGCTCCGGGACGAAAAACCCTTACGAGCAGTACTTC
NA	NA	TRBJ2-7	TRBV30	CAWSVGGDEQYF	TGTGCCTGGAGTGTAGGAGGGGACGAGCAGTACTTC
NA	few	TRBJ2-1	TRBV7-9	CASSSRGTLYNEQFF	TGTGCCAGCAGCTCCCGGGGAACCCTTTACAATGAGCAGTTCTTC
NA	few	TRBJ2-1	TRBV2	CASSERAPGGEQFF	TGTGCCAGCAGTGAAAGGGCCCCGGGTGGGGAGCAGTTCTTC
NA	NA	TRBJ2-2	TRBV13	CASSPPTSGELFF	TGTGCCAGCAGCCCGCCCACCTCCGGGGAGCTGTTTTTT
TRBD1	NA	TRBJ1-1	TRBV5-1	CASRVPGQGLNTEAFF	TGCGCCAGCAGGGTCCCTGGACAGGGTCTGAACACTGAAGCTTTCTTT
NA	few	TRBJ1-2	TRBV4-1	CASSQIDSYGYTF	TGCGCCAGCAGCCAGATTGACAGCTATGGCTACACCTTC
NA	NA	TRBJ1-2	TRBV9	CASSVEQNYGYTF	TGTGCCAGCAGCGTCGAACAGAACTATGGCTACACCTTC
TRBD2	few	TRBJ2-3	TRBV27	CWSRQRNPGLAGTSTDTQYF	TGCTGGAGCCGACAGAGGAATCCGGGACTAGCGGGAACTAGCACAGATACGCAGTATTTT